This T cell receptor beta chain is from a study of human T cells and chemical hapten exposure. On the study more broadly: The study sensitized with 2% DPC on a roughly 2 cm by roughly 2 cm patch of upper inner arm skin. Study-level results: Controls formed significantly fewer large CDR3 similarity clusters than expanded TCRs did. With alopecia, donors may have immune responses unlike healthy people's.

As for this clonotype: Its specificity is unknown.

TCRdb re-called the RACE reads through MiXCR, storing one row per CDR3 protein. The data contain more than 100,000 distinct CDR3 sequences, roughly 13% of them singletons. The CDR3 consists of 14 residues. V was trimmed by 0 bases and J by 1 base, leaving 7 bases between them. Per the germline V gene, CDR1 is MNHEY and CDR2 is SVGAGI. Time point here: patch test 1, 2 weeks after DPC sensitization. Treatment defined: therapeutic diphenylcyclopropenone sensitization with weekly scalp DPC. The authors extracted total RNA from unfractionated whole blood. Material: whole blood, obtained in connection with sensitization to the hapten diphenylcyclopropenone (DPC). The gene calls are TRBV6-5 and TRBJ2-7, with D hard to call. The clonotype was recovered from a man aged 18 to 29 with alopecia areata. Some clones in this sample may be carry-over from other donors' samples. The CDR3 nucleotides read TGTGCCAGCAGTTACTCGGATTGGTCCTACGAGCAGTACTTC. This codes for CASSYSDWSYEQYF.